These 18 T cell receptor beta chains originate from one sample sequenced in a study of T cells in Graves' hyperthyroidism and ophthalmopathy (dated by TCRdb to between 2018 and 2021). The method behind the library was multiplex PCR. The data were produced on an Illumina HiSeq 2000. TCR beta CDR3 regions were amplified from RNA transcripts. A first-round RT-PCR of the TCR CDR3 used the HTBI primer set with the Qiagen OneStep RT-PCR kit. TCRdb trimmed the raw reads at Q25, called clones with MiXCR and kept productive beta chains. Under each unique CDR3 protein, matching rows form one entry showing the most common genes and DNA. A total of 610,000 or so distinct CDR3 sequences appear in this sample, more than 45% of them only once. Together, the top ten hold roughly 8.2% of the sample. Sequenced material: peripheral blood or thyroid tissue (not recorded which). The source of these receptors is a woman aged 18 to 35 with Graves' hyperthyroidism.

The V call is TRBV7-2, the J call TRBJ2-5; 10 bases map to TRBD2. V shed 5 bases and J 10 bases; nucleotides not matched to a gene: 10. This CDR3 has 14 residues. Germline CDR1 and CDR2: SGHTA and FQGNSA. The CDR3 is CASSLGLASMIQYF. The DNA for the CDR3 is TGTGCCAGCAGCCTGGGACTAGCGTCGATGATCCAGTACTTC.

This clonotype was recorded at least ten times. The chain combines TRBV4-1 with TRBJ2-7, with D possibly matching TRBD2 (5 bases). The CDR3 extends over 14 amino acids. Germline V gene sequence: CDR1 MGHRA, CDR2 YSYEKL. V dropped 3 bases and J dropped 5 bases, with 14 bases sitting between them. The CDR3 region is CASSHLPGADEQYF. CDR3 DNA sequence: TGCGCCAGCAGCCACCTCCCTGGAGCGGACGAGCAGTACTTC.

The J gene is TRBJ1-5, the V gene TRBV2; unclear D gene. The CDR3 runs to 15 residues. CDR1 is SNHLY, CDR2 FYNNEI, per germline. The V end lost 2 bases, the J end lost 10 bases, and 18 bases lay between the germline ends. The CDR3: CASSERRPFIYPQHF. As DNA, the CDR3 is TGTGCCAGCAGTGAACGGCGGCCCTTTATCTATCCCCAGCATTTT. Drawing the rest from reference TRBV2 and TRBJ1-5, the complete variable domain is EPEVTQTPSHQVTQMGQEVILRCVPISNHLYFYWYRQILGQKVEFLVSFYNNEISEKSEIFDDQFSVERPDGSNFTLKIRSTKLEDSAMYFCASSERRPFIYPQHFGDGTRLSIL.

In its sample, this clonotype was seen a few times. V is TRBV7-9 and J is TRBJ2-5; 14 nucleotides align to TRBD2. Looked up from germline, CDR1 is SEHNR and CDR2 is FQNEAQ (reference sequence). V gave up 5 bases and J gave up 7 bases; unmatched junction bases: 0. The CDR3 runs to 13 residues. The CDR3 DNA reads as TGTGCCAGCAGCGGGACTAGCGGGAGGACCCAGTACTTC. It yields the protein CASSGTSGRTQYF.

This clonotype was observed many times. CDR3 in amino acids: CASRNGDYDGTQYF. The CDR3 nucleotides read TGTGCCAGCCGAAACGGGGACTATGATGGGACCCAGTACTTC. This chain links TRBV6-5 with TRBJ2-5; 7 bases line up with TRBD2. Germline loops: CDR1 MNHEY, CDR2 SVGAGI. V gave up 8 bases and J gave up 7 bases; unmatched junction bases: 13. The CDR3 spans 14 residues.

The genes are TRBV5-1 and TRBJ2-5; TRBD2 aligns across 13 bases. The CDR3 is 16 residues long. V shed 4 bases, J shed 6 bases, and the junction held 9 bases outside the gene matches. Germline-derived CDR1 and CDR2 are SGHRS and YFSETQ. CDR3 DNA: TGCGCCAGCAGCCCTAGTCCGGGACTAGCGGGGCAGACCCAGTACTTC. Amino acids: CASSPSPGLAGQTQYF. The variable domain in full, completed from reference TRBV5-1 and TRBJ2-5, reads KAGVTQTPRYLIKTRGQQVTLSCSPISGHRSVSWYQQTPGQGLQFLFEYFSETQRNKGNFPGRFSGRQFSNSRSEMNVSTLELGDSALYLCASSPSPGLAGQTQYFGPGTRLLVL.

There are many counts of this clonotype. The rearrangement uses TRBV11-3 and TRBJ1-1, with 7 bases lining up with TRBD1. This CDR3 region has 14 residues. Germline V gene lookup returns CDR1 SGHNT and CDR2 YENEEA. After removal of 2 bases from V and 1 base from J, the junction contained 1 base not matched to a gene. In DNA form, the CDR3 reads TGTGCCAGCAGCTTACGGACAGGGAACACTGAAGCTTTCTTT. Its translation: CASSLRTGNTEAFF.

This clonotype has at least ten counts. V is TRBV30 and J is TRBJ2-2; 13 bases are shared with TRBD2. V dropped 3 bases and J dropped 5; count of bases not matched to a gene: 0. Germline V gives CDR1 GTSNPN, CDR2 SVGIG (reference sequence). This CDR3 has 14 amino acids. CDR3 protein: CAWRLAGGTGELFF. The CDR3, as DNA: TGTGCCTGGAGACTAGCGGGAGGGACCGGGGAGCTGTTTTTT.

The sample holds one count of this clonotype. A much larger clone lies a single base off, so this may be a read error. The V gene is TRBV9, the J gene TRBJ2-2, with 7 bases that match TRBD2. Germline CDR1 is SGDLS and CDR2 is YYNGEE. The V segment lost 3 bases and the J segment 1 base; nucleotides outside the gene matches: 9. The CDR3 covers 17 residues. In DNA, the CDR3 is TGTGCCAGCAGCGGAGGGGTAGCGGGTATGAACACCGGGGAGCTGTTTTTT. Its translation is CASSGGVAGMNTGELFF.

The rearrangement links TRBV7-2 to TRBJ2-7; 8 bases fit TRBD2. The DNA end lines up better with TRBJ2-1; the J call may be wrong. This CDR3 is 13 amino acids long. Germline-derived CDR1 and CDR2 are SGHTA and FQGNSA. The CDR3 region is CASSEAGVGEQFF. CDR3 coding DNA: TGTGCCAGCAGCGAAGCGGGGGTGGGTGAGCAGTTCTTC.

The chain uses TRBV29-1 and TRBJ1-1; D is ambiguous. V was cut by 5 bases and J by 2 bases, with 15 bases left in between. This CDR3 region has 14 residues. CDR1 and CDR2 (germline): SQVTM, ANQGSEA. For the CDR3, the DNA is TGCAGCGTTCGAGCCCTCTCTGGAAACACTGAAGCTTTCTTT. It encodes CSVRALSGNTEAFF.

This clonotype was seen many times. CDR3 nucleotide sequence: TGTGCCAGCCGGCCCCTAGGAGCACCCTACGAGCAGTACTTC. This gives the protein CASRPLGAPYEQYF. The gene calls are TRBV19 and TRBJ2-7; D not certain. The CDR3 runs to 14 residues. Germline V gene sequence: CDR1 LNHDA, CDR2 SQIVND (reference sequence). Trimming shortened V by 9 bases and J by 2 bases, and 17 bases separated the two germline ends.

V usage is TRBV15 and J usage is TRBJ2-7; 11 bases map to TRBD1. With 5 bases clipped from V and 2 bases from J, the junction kept 5 bases outside the gene matches. Per germline, CDR1 LNHNV and CDR2 YYDKDF (reference sequence). The CDR3 spans 15 residues. The CDR3 nucleotides are TGTGCCACCAGCGCGGACAGGGGGCGCACCTACGAGCAGTACTTC. Translated: CATSADRGRTYEQYF.

This clonotype occurred many times. The rearrangement joins TRBV5-6 to TRBJ2-7; D possibly corresponds to TRBD2 (6 bases). CDR1 SGHDT and CDR2 YYEEEE come from the germline V gene. Trimming removed 0 bases from V and 0 bases from J, with 10 bases in between. This CDR3 is 15 amino acids long. Here the CDR3 reads CASSLAPGSSYEQYF. CDR3 sequence (DNA): TGTGCCAGCAGCTTGGCACCCGGGAGCTCCTACGAGCAGTACTTC.

This clonotype appeared many times. The genes are TRBV12-3 or TRBV12-4 and TRBJ1-6; possible D gene TRBD1, 5 bases. This CDR3 spans 15 amino acids. V was pared by 7 bases and J by 7 bases, with 17 bases between. CDR3 DNA sequence: TGTGCCAGCACCCCTAATAGCGGGGGGAATTCACCCCTCCACTTT. Translation gives CASTPNSGGNSPLHF.

This rearrangement joins TRBV15 to TRBJ1-1; perhaps TRBD1 as D (6 bases). The V and J ends lost 2 bases and 8 bases respectively, with 12 bases between them. The CDR3 length is 13 residues. Germline V CDR1 and CDR2: LNHNV, YYDKDF (reference sequence). In DNA, the CDR3 is TGTGCCACCAGCAGACCTCAGGGGTCCGAAGCTTTCTTT. Its protein product is CATSRPQGSEAFF.

This clonotype was counted ten times or more. The chain has TRBV9 and TRBJ2-7, with 7 bases lining up with TRBD2. The CDR3 covers 15 residues. The germline gives CDR1 SGDLS, CDR2 YYNGEE. V was pared by 4 bases and J by 5 bases, with 12 bases of the junction left unmatched. CDR3 amino acids: CASSRSGMEVHEQYF. The CDR3 DNA reads as TGTGCCAGCAGCCGAAGCGGGATGGAGGTCCACGAGCAGTACTTC.

The chain links TRBV7-2 to TRBJ2-1; 7 positions match TRBD2. V lost 1 base, J lost 3 bases, and 3 bases stayed unmatched. Germline V gene data show CDR1 as SGHTA and CDR2 as FQGNSA. The CDR3 has 15 residues. This CDR3 reads CASSLDRDYYNEQFF. The CDR3, as DNA: TGTGCCAGCAGCTTAGATAGGGACTACTACAATGAGCAGTTCTTC. Variable domain in full (rest from reference TRBV7-2 and TRBJ2-1): GAGVSQSPSNKVTEKGKDVELRCDPISGHTALYWYRQSLGQGLEFLIYFQGNSAPDKSGLPSDRFSAERTGGSVSTLTIQRTQQEDSAVYLCASSLDRDYYNEQFFGPGTRLTVL.